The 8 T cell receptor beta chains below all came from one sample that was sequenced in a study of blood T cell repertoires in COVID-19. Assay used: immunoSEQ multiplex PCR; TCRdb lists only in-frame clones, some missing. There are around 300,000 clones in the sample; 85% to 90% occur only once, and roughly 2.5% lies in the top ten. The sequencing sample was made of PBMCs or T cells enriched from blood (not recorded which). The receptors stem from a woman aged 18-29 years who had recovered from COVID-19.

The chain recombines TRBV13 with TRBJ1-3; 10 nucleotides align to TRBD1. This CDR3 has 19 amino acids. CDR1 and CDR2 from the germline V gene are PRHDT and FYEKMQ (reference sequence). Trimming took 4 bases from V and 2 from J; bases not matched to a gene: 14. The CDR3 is CASSSGTGDPAWPGNTIYF. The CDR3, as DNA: TGTGCCAGCAGCTCCGGGACAGGGGACCCTGCTTGGCCTGGAAACACCATATATTTT.

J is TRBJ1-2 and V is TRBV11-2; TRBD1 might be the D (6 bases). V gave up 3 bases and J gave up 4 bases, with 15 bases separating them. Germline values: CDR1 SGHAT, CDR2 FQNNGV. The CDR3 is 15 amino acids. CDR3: CASSLLGGGSYGYTF. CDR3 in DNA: TGTGCCAGCAGCTTGTTAGGGGGGGGGAGCTATGGCTACACCTTC.

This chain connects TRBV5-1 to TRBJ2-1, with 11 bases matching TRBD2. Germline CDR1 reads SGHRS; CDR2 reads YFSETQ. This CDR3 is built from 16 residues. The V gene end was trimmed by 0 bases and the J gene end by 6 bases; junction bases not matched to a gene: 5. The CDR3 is CASSLDLAGGANEQFF. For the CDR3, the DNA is TGCGCCAGCAGCTTGGACCTAGCGGGGGGTGCCAATGAGCAGTTCTTC.

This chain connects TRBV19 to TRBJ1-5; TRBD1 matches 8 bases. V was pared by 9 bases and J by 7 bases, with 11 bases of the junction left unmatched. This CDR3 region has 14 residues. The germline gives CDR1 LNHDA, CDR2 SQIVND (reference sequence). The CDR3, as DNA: TGTGCCAGCACGGTAGGACAGGGACGCCAGCCCCAGCATTTT. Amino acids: CASTVGQGRQPQHF.

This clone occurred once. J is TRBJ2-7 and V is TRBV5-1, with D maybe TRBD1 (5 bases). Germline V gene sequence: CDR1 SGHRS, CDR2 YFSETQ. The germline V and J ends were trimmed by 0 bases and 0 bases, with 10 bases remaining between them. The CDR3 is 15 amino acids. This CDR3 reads CASSLGGFDSYEQYF. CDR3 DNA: TGCGCCAGCAGCTTGGGGGGCTTCGACTCCTACGAGCAGTACTTC.

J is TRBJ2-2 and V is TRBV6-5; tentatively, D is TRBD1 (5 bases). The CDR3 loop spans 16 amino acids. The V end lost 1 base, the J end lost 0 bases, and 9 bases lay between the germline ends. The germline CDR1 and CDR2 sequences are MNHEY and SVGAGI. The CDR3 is CASSYLARANTGELFF. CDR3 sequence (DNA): TGTGCCAGCAGTTACTTGGCCAGGGCGAACACCGGGGAGCTGTTTTTT.

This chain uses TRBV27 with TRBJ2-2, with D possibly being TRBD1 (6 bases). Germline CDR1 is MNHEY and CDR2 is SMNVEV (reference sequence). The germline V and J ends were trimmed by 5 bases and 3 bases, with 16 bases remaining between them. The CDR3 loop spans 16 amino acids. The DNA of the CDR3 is TGTGCCAGCAGTCGAAGTTCAGGGGACCACACCGGGGAGCTGTTTTTT. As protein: CASSRSSGDHTGELFF.

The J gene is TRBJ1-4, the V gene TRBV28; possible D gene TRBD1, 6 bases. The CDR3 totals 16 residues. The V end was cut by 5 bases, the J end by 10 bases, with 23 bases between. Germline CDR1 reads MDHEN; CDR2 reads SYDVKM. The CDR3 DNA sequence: TGTGCCAGCAGTCTCGACACCGGGACATCTCTAGGAAAACTGTTTTTT. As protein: CASSLDTGTSLGKLFF.